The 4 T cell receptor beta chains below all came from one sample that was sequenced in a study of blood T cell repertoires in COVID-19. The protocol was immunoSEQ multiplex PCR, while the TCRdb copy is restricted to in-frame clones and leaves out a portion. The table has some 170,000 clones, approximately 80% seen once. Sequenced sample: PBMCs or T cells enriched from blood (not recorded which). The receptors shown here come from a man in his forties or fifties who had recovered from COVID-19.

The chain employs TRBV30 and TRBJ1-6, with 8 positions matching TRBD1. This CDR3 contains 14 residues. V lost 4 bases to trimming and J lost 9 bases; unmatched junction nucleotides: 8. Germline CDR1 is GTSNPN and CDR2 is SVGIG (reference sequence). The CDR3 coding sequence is TGTGCCTGGAAGAAAGGGACAGGTACTTCACCCCTCCACTTT. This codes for CAWKKGTGTSPLHF. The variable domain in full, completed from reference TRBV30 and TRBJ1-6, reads SQTIHQWPATLVQPVGSPLSLECTVEGTSNPNLYWYRQAAGRGLQLLFYSVGIGQISSEVPQNLSASRPQDRQFILSSKKLLLSDSGFYLCAWKKGTGTSPLHFGNGTRLTVT.

The CDR3, as DNA: TGCGCCAGCCAGAGCCCCAGGATGTCCTACAATGAGCAGTTCTTC. The encoded protein is CASQSPRMSYNEQFF. The rearrangement uses TRBV10-2 and TRBJ2-1; D not resolved. The CDR3 loop spans 15 amino acids. From germline, CDR1 is WSHSY and CDR2 SAAADI. V lost 8 bases, J lost 1 base, and 15 bases lay in between.

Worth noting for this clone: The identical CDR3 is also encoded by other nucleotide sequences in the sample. The CDR3: CASSFRSGDNEQFF. CDR3 DNA sequence: TGTGCCAGCAGCTTTCGTAGCGGGGACAATGAGCAGTTCTTC. This sequence joins TRBV11-3 and TRBJ2-1, with 8 bases aligning to TRBD2. Trimming took 3 bases from V and 5 from J; bases not matched to a gene: 3. The CDR3 totals 14 residues. From germline, CDR1 is SGHNT and CDR2 YENEEA.

In DNA form, the CDR3 reads TGTGCCAGCAGCTTTCGGAGCAGCACAGATACGCAGTATTTT. Encoded protein: CASSFRSSTDTQYF. This chain joins TRBV11-3 and TRBJ2-3; D is unclear. Trimming removed 3 bases from V and 0 bases from J, with 7 bases in between. From germline, CDR1 is SGHNT and CDR2 YENEEA. This CDR3 has 14 residues.